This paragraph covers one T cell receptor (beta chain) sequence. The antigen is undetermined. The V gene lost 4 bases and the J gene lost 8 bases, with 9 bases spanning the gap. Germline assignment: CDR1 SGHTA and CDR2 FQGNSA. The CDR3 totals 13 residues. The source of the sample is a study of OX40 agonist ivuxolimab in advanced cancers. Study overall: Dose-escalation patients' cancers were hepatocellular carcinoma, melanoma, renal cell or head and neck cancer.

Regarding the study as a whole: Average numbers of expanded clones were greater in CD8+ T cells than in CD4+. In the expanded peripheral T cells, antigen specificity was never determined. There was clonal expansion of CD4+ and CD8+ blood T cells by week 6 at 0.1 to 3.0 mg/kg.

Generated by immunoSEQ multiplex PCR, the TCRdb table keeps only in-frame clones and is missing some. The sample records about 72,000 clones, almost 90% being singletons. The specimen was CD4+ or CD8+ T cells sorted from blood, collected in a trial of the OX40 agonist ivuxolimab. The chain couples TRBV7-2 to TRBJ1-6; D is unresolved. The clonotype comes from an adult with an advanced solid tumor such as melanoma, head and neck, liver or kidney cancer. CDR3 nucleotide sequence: TGTGCCAGCAGCTCCGCTAGGTATTCACCCCTCCACTTT. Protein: CASSSARYSPLHF.